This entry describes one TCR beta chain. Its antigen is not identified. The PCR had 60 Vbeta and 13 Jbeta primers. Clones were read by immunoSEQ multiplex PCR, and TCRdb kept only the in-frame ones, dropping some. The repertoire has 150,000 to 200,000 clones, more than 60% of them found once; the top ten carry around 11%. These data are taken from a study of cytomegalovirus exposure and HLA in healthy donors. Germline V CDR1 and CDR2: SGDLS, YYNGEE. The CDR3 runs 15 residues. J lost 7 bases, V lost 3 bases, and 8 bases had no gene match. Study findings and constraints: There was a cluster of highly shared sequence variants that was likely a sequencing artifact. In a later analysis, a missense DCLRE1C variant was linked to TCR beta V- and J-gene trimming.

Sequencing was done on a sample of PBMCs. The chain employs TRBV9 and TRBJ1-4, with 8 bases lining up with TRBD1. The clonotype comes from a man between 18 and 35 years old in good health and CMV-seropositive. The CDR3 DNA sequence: TGTGCCAGCAGCGAACAGGGGGGGATGGGTGAAAAACTGTTTTTT. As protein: CASSEQGGMGEKLFF. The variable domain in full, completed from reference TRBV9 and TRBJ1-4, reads DSGVTQTPKHLITATGQRVTLRCSPRSGDLSVYWYQQSLDQGLQFLIQYYNGEERAKGNILERFSAQQFPDLHSELNLSSLELGDSALYFCASSEQGGMGEKLFFGSGTQLSVL.